These 15 T cell receptor beta chains share one sample of origin, sequenced in a study of T-cell reconstitution after alpha-beta-depleted transplantation in children. The TCRbeta library was prepared with unique molecular identifiers. From the PCR reads, TCRdb called clonotypes with MiXCR, one entry per CDR3 protein. This sample carries roughly 100,000 distinct CDR3 sequences, less than 6% of them seen once, and the ten largest clones take roughly 6.1%. Here the sequenced sample was PBMCs, mostly from graft donor cells, taken 60 days after TCRalphabeta/CD19-depleted stem cell transplant. The receptors were sampled from a female patient aged 2-15 years who had a stem cell transplant for Fanconi anemia, so the T cells may come from the graft donor.

This clonotype came up a few times. The chain has TRBV7-8 and TRBJ2-5; D might be TRBD1 (7 bases). From germline, CDR1 is SGHVS and CDR2 FQNEAQ. CDR3 length: 16 residues. V lost 2 bases to trimming and J lost 2 bases, with 15 bases between them. In nucleotides, the CDR3 is TGTGCCAGCAGCTTATTTTGGTCAGGGGGGCAAGAGACCCAGTACTTC. Its protein is CASSLFWSGGQETQYF.

This clonotype has a count of ten or more. The rearrangement joins TRBV29-1 to TRBJ2-3; D perhaps matches TRBD2 (6 bases). The CDR3 loop spans 13 amino acids. The germline V and J ends were trimmed by 6 bases and 3 bases, with 13 bases remaining between them. Germline CDR1 is SQVTM and CDR2 is ANQGSEA. Here the CDR3 reads CSVGGLRTDTQYF. The CDR3 bases are TGCAGCGTGGGGGGTTTGCGAACAGATACGCAGTATTTT.

The chain's CDR3 is CASTWAGTGSFFTGELFF. The CDR3 DNA is TGTGCCAGCACCTGGGCTGGGACAGGTTCCTTCTTCACCGGGGAGCTGTTTTTT. This sequence joins TRBV6-1 and TRBJ2-2; 8 positions match TRBD1. This CDR3 is built from 18 residues. CDR1 and CDR2 (germline): MNHNS, SASEGT. Germline trimming cut 7 bases from V and 4 bases from J; bases unmatched to any gene: 17.

This clonotype came up many times. The chain employs TRBV7-2 and TRBJ2-3, with 16 bases matching TRBD2. Germline V CDR1 and CDR2: SGHTA, FQGNSA. The CDR3 runs 17 residues. V shed 5 bases and J 2 bases; nucleotides not matched to a gene: 4. For the CDR3, the DNA is TGTGCCAGCAGCATGGGACTAGCGGGGGGGTTCACAGATACGCAGTATTTT. Translating gives CASSMGLAGGFTDTQYF. The full variable domain, its missing parts supplied by reference TRBV7-2 and TRBJ2-3, is GAGVSQSPSNKVTEKGKDVELRCDPISGHTALYWYRQSLGQGLEFLIYFQGNSAPDKSGLPSDRFSAERTGGSVSTLTIQRTQQEDSAVYLCASSMGLAGGFTDTQYFGPGTRLTVL.

The chain couples TRBV15 to TRBJ1-4; possible D gene TRBD1, 5 bases. The CDR3 is made up of 14 amino acids. V lost 4 bases, J lost 1 base, and 7 bases lay in between. Germline lookup yields CDR1 LNHNV and CDR2 YYDKDF (reference sequence). CDR3 loop: CATSKGKTNEKLFF. CDR3 sequence (DNA): TGTGCCACCAGCAAGGGGAAAACTAATGAAAAACTGTTTTTT. Full variable domain (missing parts from reference TRBV15 and TRBJ1-4): DAMVIQNPRYQVTQFGKPVTLSCSQTLNHNVMYWYQQKSSQAPKLLFHYYDKDFNNEADTPDNFQSRRPNTSFCFLDIRSPGLGDTAMYLCATSKGKTNEKLFFGSGTQLSVL.

The chain carries TRBV3-1 and TRBJ1-2; D unresolved. CDR3 length: 12 amino acids. V dropped 5 bases and J dropped 2 bases, with 6 bases sitting between them. Germline V gene sequence: CDR1 LGHDT, CDR2 YNNKEL (reference sequence). Here the CDR3 reads CASSGGNYGYTF. CDR3 coding DNA: TGTGCCAGCAGCGGCGGAAACTATGGCTACACCTTC.

At least ten counts were recorded for this clonotype. The gene calls are TRBV14 and TRBJ2-5; 15 positions agree with TRBD2. The CDR3 is 17 residues long. Germline V gives CDR1 SGHDN, CDR2 FVKESK. The ends lost 3 bases at V and 4 bases at J; junction bases unmatched: 6. The CDR3 nucleotides read TGTGCCAGCAGCCATCCTCGGACTAGCGGGAGGGCAGAGACCCAGTACTTC. It encodes CASSHPRTSGRAETQYF. The variable domain in full, completed from reference TRBV14 and TRBJ2-5, reads EAGVTQFPSHSVIEKGQTVTLRCDPISGHDNLYWYRRVMGKEIKFLLHFVKESKQDESGMPNNRFLAERTGGTYSTLKVQPAELEDSGVYFCASSHPRTSGRAETQYFGPGTRLLVL.

Many counts were recorded for this clonotype. This chain joins TRBV28 and TRBJ1-1; the D gene is possibly TRBD1 (6 bases). The CDR3 is 14 residues long. CDR1 MDHEN and CDR2 SYDVKM come from the germline V gene. Deletions cut 6 bases from V and 4 bases from J, with 15 bases between. CDR3 amino acids: CASSLRGAGTEAFF. DNA of the CDR3: TGTGCCAGCAGCTTAAGGGGGGCGGGCACTGAAGCTTTCTTT.

This clonotype has a count of ten or more. CDR3 sequence (DNA): TGTGCCAGCAGCCTCGGACAGGGGGCGTACAATGAGCAGTTCTTC. This gives the protein CASSLGQGAYNEQFF. The rearrangement uses TRBV12-3 or TRBV12-4 and TRBJ2-1, with 11 positions matching TRBD1. The V and J ends lost 6 bases and 4 bases, in that order; junction bases with no gene match: 5. This CDR3 spans 15 amino acids.

This clonotype was counted at least ten times. The V call is TRBV25-1, the J call TRBJ2-1, with 11 positions matching TRBD2. Germline V gene lookup returns CDR1 MGHDK and CDR2 SYGVNS. CDR3 length: 16 amino acids. V shed 5 bases and J 8 bases; nucleotides not matched to a gene: 11. The CDR3 sequence: CASSKTSGSGADEQFF. As DNA, the CDR3 is TGTGCCAGCAGTAAAACTAGCGGGAGTGGGGCGGATGAGCAGTTCTTC.

This clonotype was detected only a few times. The rearrangement joins TRBV30 to TRBJ2-5; the D is unclear. CDR1 and CDR2 (germline): GTSNPN, SVGIG (reference sequence). CDR3 size: 11 residues. Trimming pared 6 bases from V and 4 bases from J, leaving 9 bases between. CDR3 amino acids: CACQGLETQYF. The CDR3 DNA is TGTGCCTGCCAAGGGTTAGAGACCCAGTACTTC.

A few counts support this clonotype. The chain links TRBV20-1 to TRBJ2-7; 7 bases agree with TRBD2. The CDR3 spans 12 residues. V shed 3 bases and J 3 bases; nucleotides not matched to a gene: 2. CDR1 DFQATT and CDR2 SNEGSKA come from the germline V gene (reference sequence). CDR3 DNA: TGCAGTGCTAGGGGGGGGATCTACGAGCAGTACTTC. Translated, it gives CSARGGIYEQYF.

This clonotype was recorded many times. The CDR3 sequence: CASRRDTYEQYF. The CDR3, as DNA: TGTGCCAGCAGAAGGGACACCTACGAGCAGTACTTC. This rearrangement joins TRBV6-2 or TRBV6-3 to TRBJ2-7; tentatively, D is TRBD1 (6 bases). With 6 bases removed from V and 2 bases from J, the gap between germline ends came to 8 bases. This CDR3 is 12 amino acids long. The germline V gene encodes CDR1 MNHEY and CDR2 SVGEGT.

The CDR3 reads CASSLVGLVYNEQFF. CDR3 nucleotides: TGTGCCAGCAGTTTAGTCGGACTAGTGTACAATGAGCAGTTCTTC. This sequence joins TRBV12-3 or TRBV12-4 and TRBJ2-1; 7 bases are shared with TRBD2. After removal of 1 base from V and 4 bases from J, the junction contained 4 bases not matched to a gene. The CDR3 consists of 15 residues.

This clonotype was counted between two and nine times. The gene calls are TRBV5-1 and TRBJ1-4; TRBD1 agrees at 10 bases. From germline, CDR1 is SGHRS and CDR2 YFSETQ. With 2 bases clipped from V and 8 bases from J, the junction kept 6 bases outside the gene matches. The CDR3 runs 15 residues. DNA of the CDR3: TGCGCCAGCAGCTTAGGACAGGGGGTGTCCGAAAAACTGTTTTTT. Protein product: CASSLGQGVSEKLFF.